What follows describes a single T cell receptor (beta chain). TCRdb reanalysed the RT-PCR reads using MiXCR and keeps one entry per CDR3 protein. The table lists about 570,000 distinct CDR3 sequences, over 9% of them singletons. This sample is drawn from a study of response to subunit inactivated influenza vaccine. J lost 4 bases, V lost 0 bases, and 4 bases had no gene match. This CDR3 comprises 15 residues. Germline-derived CDR1 and CDR2 are SGHRS and YFSETQ. These same data were also listed under a study on T cells expressing NK-cell markers. That source adds: The TCR beta cDNA came from 5'RACE template switching with UMIs. Obtained from sorted CD3+CD56+NKG2C+, CD3+CD56+NKG2C- and CD3+CD56-NKG2C+ T cells were the TCR beta repertoires. More than five donors showed dominant NKG2C+ clonotypes comprising about 1.0-7.5% of their CD8+ T cells. Once again these clonotypes came out on top in the CD3+CD56-NKG2C+ fraction of a few donors. The HCMV specificity of the expanded NKG2C+ T cell clones stayed unresolved.

This TCR derives from a middle-aged man who received an inactivated influenza vaccine. The sample was PBMCs from blood, taken on the day of vaccination. The V and J genes are TRBV5-1 and TRBJ2-7; 10 bases align to TRBD1. The CDR3 here is CASSLDRQGAYEQYF. The CDR3 coding sequence is TGCGCCAGCAGCTTGGACCGACAGGGGGCTTACGAGCAGTACTTC.